A selection of T cell receptor beta chains follows, all from one sample in a study of blood T cells in healthy people across ages. A single record per CDR3 protein comes from TCRdb applying MiXCR to the 5' RACE reads. This table has some 690,000 distinct CDR3 sequences, approximately 21% appearing once. The specimen sequenced was blood. These TCRs come from a man in his 70s in good health. Each CDR3 is given with its conserved first and last residue. Fields, in order: V gene, D gene, J gene, clone size, CDR3 length, CDR3 protein, CDR3 DNA. A D gene is named only where the DNA matches it firmly. The size field is filled for only some rows; it gives once, few, many or a size class.

>TRBV10-3|NA|TRBJ2-1|NA|16
CAISDPVRGSYNERFF
TGTGCCATCAGTGATCCAGTGCGGGGCTCCTACAATGAGCGGTTCTTC
>TRBV3-1|NA|TRBJ2-5|few|15
CASSQDRKASWTQYF
TGTGCCAGCAGCCAAGATAGGAAAGCTTCTTGGACCCAGTACTTC
>TRBV7-9|NA|TRBJ1-2|NA|11
CASSSSIGYTF
TGTGCCAGCAGCTCTAGTATTGGCTACACCTTC
>TRBV27|NA|TRBJ2-7|many|12
CASSPLPYEQYF
TGTGCCAGCAGTCCACTCCCCTACGAGCAGTACTTC
>TRBV20-1|NA|TRBJ1-5|NA|15
CSARPLGGEAQPQHF
TGCAGTGCTAGACCCCTGGGAGGGGAGGCTCAACCCCAGCATTTT
>TRBV20-1|TRBD2|TRBJ2-1|once|14
CSAKDSGRSNEQFF
TGCAGTGCAAAGGACAGCGGGAGGAGTAATGAGCAGTTCTTC
>TRBV3-1|NA|TRBJ2-4|few|13
CASSQGLKNIQYF
TGTGCCAGCAGCCAAGGTCTTAAAAACATTCAGTACTTC
>TRBV12-3/TRBV12-4|NA|TRBJ1-2|NA|14
CASGSTGQQGGYTF
TGTGCCAGCGGTTCAACCGGACAGCAAGGTGGCTACACCTTC
>TRBV20-1|TRBD2|TRBJ2-1|NA|17
CSARDALAGVKNNEQFF
TGCAGTGCTAGAGATGCCCTAGCGGGGGTGAAGAACAATGAGCAGTTCTTC
>TRBV5-1|NA|TRBJ2-3|NA|14
CASSPTGSWDTQYF
TGCGCCAGCAGCCCCACCGGGAGTTGGGATACGCAGTATTTT
>TRBV18|TRBD1|TRBJ2-7|NA|14
CASSAGTGVYEQYF
TGTGCCAGCTCCGCCGGGACAGGGGTCTACGAGCAGTACTTC
>TRBV7-2|TRBD2|TRBJ2-1|NA|17
CASSPRSGGGQVNEQFF
TGTGCCAGCAGCCCTCGGAGTGGCGGGGGGCAAGTCAATGAGCAGTTCTTC
>TRBV5-1|TRBD2|TRBJ2-1|NA|15
CASSLSSGPNNEQFF
TGCGCCAGCAGCTTATCTAGCGGGCCTAACAATGAGCAGTTCTTC
>TRBV6-6|TRBD1|TRBJ1-5|NA|14
CASSYGTGGQPQHF
TGTGCCAGCAGTTACGGGACAGGGGGTCAGCCCCAGCATTTT
>TRBV12-3/TRBV12-4|NA|TRBJ1-1|NA|12
CASTFDPAGTFF
TGTGCCAGTACCTTCGACCCAGCCGGGACTTTCTTT
>TRBV5-1|TRBD2|TRBJ2-1|few|15
CASSPLTSGSYEQFF
TGCGCCAGCAGCCCCCTGACTAGCGGGAGTTATGAGCAGTTCTTC
>TRBV18|TRBD2|TRBJ2-1|NA|16
CASSLTGTSRYNEQFF
TGTGCCAGCTCCCTTACCGGGACTAGTAGATACAATGAGCAGTTCTTC
>TRBV12-3/TRBV12-4|TRBD1|TRBJ1-5|few|15
CASSYLGTVDQPQHF
TGTGCCAGCAGTTACCTCGGGACAGTCGATCAGCCCCAGCATTTT
>TRBV18|TRBD2|TRBJ2-4|NA|15
CASSPISSGENIQYF
TGTGCCAGCTCACCAATCTCTAGCGGGGAAAACATTCAGTACTTC
>TRBV29-1|TRBD1|TRBJ1-1|NA|15
CSVEDPRGWNTEAFF
TGCAGCGTTGAAGATCCCAGGGGGTGGAACACTGAAGCTTTCTTT
>TRBV27|TRBD1|TRBJ1-1|NA|16
CASSPPFRQGDTEAFF
TGTGCCAGCAGTCCCCCCTTTCGACAGGGAGACACTGAAGCTTTCTTT
>TRBV12-3/TRBV12-4|NA|TRBJ1-1|few|14
CASTGRPVRAEAFF
TGTGCCAGCACCGGAAGACCGGTAAGGGCTGAAGCTTTCTTT
>TRBV12-3/TRBV12-4|NA|TRBJ2-5|NA|12
CASSFAYETQYF
TGTGCCAGCAGTTTTGCCTACGAGACCCAGTACTTC
>TRBV14|NA|TRBJ1-1|NA|15
CASRPIGFPNTEAFF
TGTGCCAGCAGGCCTATAGGCTTCCCGAACACTGAAGCTTTCTTT
>TRBV18|NA|TRBJ1-1|few|15
CASSPVSTGGTEAFF
TGTGCCAGCTCACCAGTATCGACTGGGGGCACTGAAGCTTTCTTT
>TRBV6-1|TRBD2|TRBJ2-4|NA|18
CASSPIRPLAGGRNIQYF
TGTGCCAGCAGTCCCATCCGACCACTAGCGGGGGGCCGAAACATTCAGTACTTC
>TRBV24-1|TRBD1|TRBJ1-2|few|13
CATRGQTGNGYTF
TGTGCCACCAGGGGCCAGACAGGGAACGGCTACACCTTC
>TRBV5-1|NA|TRBJ2-2|NA|13
CASSAFMGGELFF
TGCGCCAGCAGCGCCTTCATGGGCGGGGAGCTGTTTTTT
>TRBV14|TRBD2|TRBJ2-1|few|17
CASSRLAVMSSYNEQFF
TGTGCCAGCAGTCGACTAGCGGTTATGAGCTCCTACAATGAGCAGTTCTTC
>TRBV6-1|TRBD1|TRBJ1-1|NA|13
CASSADRVGEAFF
TGTGCCAGCAGTGCGGACAGGGTCGGTGAAGCTTTCTTT
>TRBV7-2|NA|TRBJ1-1|many|13
CASRPSANTEAFF
TGTGCCAGCAGACCGTCAGCGAACACTGAAGCTTTCTTT
>TRBV3-1|NA|TRBJ2-3|few|15
CASSQDLGGSDTQYF
TGTGCCAGCAGCCAAGATCTAGGAGGGTCCGATACGCAGTATTTT
>TRBV19|NA|TRBJ2-7|few|14
CASSIEAGSNEQYF
TGTGCCAGTAGTATAGAAGCAGGGTCTAACGAGCAGTACTTC
>TRBV2|TRBD2|TRBJ2-1|few|14
CATRGEGRLNEQFF
TGTGCCACCCGGGGGGAAGGGAGACTCAATGAGCAGTTCTTC
>TRBV6-2/TRBV6-3|NA|TRBJ1-1|few|14
CASSFRGRNTEAFF
TGTGCCAGCAGTTTCCGGGGGCGGAACACTGAAGCTTTCTTT
>TRBV7-9|NA|TRBJ2-5|few|15
CASSSPGGNQETQYF
TGTGCCAGCAGCTCCCCCGGCGGGAACCAAGAGACCCAGTACTTC
>TRBV6-2/TRBV6-3|TRBD1|TRBJ2-5|NA|15
CASRLGQVSWWEQYF
TGTGCCAGCAGGCTGGGACAGGTTTCCTGGTGGGAGCAGTACTTC
>TRBV12-3/TRBV12-4|TRBD1|TRBJ2-5|NA|14
CASNLQGAWETQYF
TGTGCCAGCAACTTACAGGGGGCTTGGGAGACCCAGTACTTC
>TRBV7-9|NA|TRBJ2-4|NA|16
CASSQTPHGAKNIQYF
TGTGCCAGCAGCCAGACACCACATGGGGCCAAAAACATTCAGTACTTC
>TRBV6-5|TRBD1|TRBJ1-5|few|14
CASRRRTGGKPQHF
TGTGCCAGCAGGAGAAGGACAGGGGGCAAGCCCCAGCATTTT
>TRBV4-1|NA|TRBJ1-5|few|15
CASSQDWQLNQPQHF
TGCGCCAGCAGCCAAGATTGGCAGCTAAATCAGCCCCAGCATTTT
>TRBV7-9|NA|TRBJ2-1|NA|11
CASSFLASQFF
TGTGCCAGCAGCTTTCTAGCATCGCAGTTCTTC